One and the same sample provided the 8 T cell receptor beta chains below, sequenced in a study of T cells in Graves' hyperthyroidism and ophthalmopathy. Using RNA transcripts as the source, TCR beta CDR3 regions were amplified. TCR CDR3 regions were first amplified by RT-PCR with HTBI primers. TCRdb recomputed calls from the multiplex PCR reads with MiXCR, one row per CDR3 protein. The table records a few hundred thousand distinct CDR3 sequences, 20% to 30% of them present only once. Sequenced material: blood. The receptor set was obtained from a man between 50 and 59 years old with Graves' hyperthyroidism.

This clonotype was found a few times. The chain carries TRBV5-1 and TRBJ2-5; tentatively, D is TRBD2 (6 bases). The CDR3 loop spans 15 amino acids. CDR1 is SGHRS, CDR2 YFSETQ, per germline. Deletions cut 2 bases from V and 4 bases from J, with 15 bases between. Written as DNA, the CDR3 is TGCGCCAGCAGCTTCGGCCCGGGAGCGGGAGAGACCCAGTACTTC. Translation gives CASSFGPGAGETQYF.

The chain is built from TRBV9 and TRBJ1-6; D is perhaps TRBD1 (5 bases). CDR3 length equals 14 residues. Germline values: CDR1 SGDLS, CDR2 YYNGEE. Trimming took 0 bases from V and 5 from J, leaving 6 bases between them. The CDR3 region is CASSVGQNNSPLHF. As DNA, the CDR3 is TGTGCCAGCAGCGTAGGACAGAATAATTCACCCCTCCACTTT.

In regard to this clonotype: One base away lies a much larger clone, so this may be a sequencing read error. V gene TRBV28 combines with J gene TRBJ2-5; 9 positions agree with TRBD2. Germline loops: CDR1 MDHEN, CDR2 SYDVKM. The length of the CDR3 is 17 residues. The DNA of the CDR3 is TGTGTCAGCAGGCACGAGAAACGACTAGCGGTCCAAGAGACCCAGTACTTC. This gives the protein CVSRHEKRLAVQETQYF.

This clonotype appeared once. The chain couples TRBV11-2 to TRBJ2-1, with D unresolved. The length of the CDR3 is 13 residues. V lost 4 bases and J 6 bases, leaving 10 bases between the germline ends. CDR1 and CDR2 from the germline V gene are SGHAT and FQNNGV. The CDR3 sequence: CASSSSPGNEQFF. The CDR3 nucleotides are TGTGCCAGCAGCTCTTCCCCCGGCAATGAGCAGTTCTTC.

This clonotype was counted only a few times. The V and J genes are TRBV11-2 and TRBJ2-7; TRBD1 aligns across 9 bases. The CDR3 extends over 14 amino acids. Per germline, CDR1 SGHAT and CDR2 FQNNGV. Trimming at V came to 1 base and at J to 5 bases, leaving 3 bases not matched to a gene. CDR3 residues: CASSLGTGAHEQYF. CDR3 DNA: TGTGCCAGCAGCTTAGGGACAGGGGCCCACGAGCAGTACTTC.

This rearrangement joins TRBV6-1 to TRBJ2-1, with D uncertain. The CDR3 sequence is 12 residues long. The germline gives CDR1 MNHNS, CDR2 SASEGT. V gave up 4 bases and J gave up 12 bases, with 13 bases separating them. CDR3 sequence: CASSAPQELQFF. CDR3 DNA: TGTGCCAGCAGTGCTCCGCAAGAATTGCAGTTCTTC.

J is TRBJ2-5 and V is TRBV6-1, with 8 bases fitting TRBD1. The CDR3 runs to 12 residues. With 6 bases clipped from V and 7 bases from J, the junction kept 4 bases outside the gene matches. Germline V gene sequence: CDR1 MNHNS, CDR2 SASEGT. The CDR3 coding sequence is TGTGCCAGCAGGACAGGGGCAGGGACCCAGTACTTC. This sequence encodes CASRTGAGTQYF.

This clonotype was observed once. This clone may be a read error of a much larger clone one base away. The rearrangement uses TRBV18 and TRBJ2-1; tentative D call: TRBD1 (5 bases). CDR3 length: 11 residues. V dropped 5 bases and J dropped 8 bases, with 7 bases sitting between them. Germline V gene lookup returns CDR1 KGHSH and CDR2 LQKENI. The chain's CDR3 is CASSKGDEQFF. As DNA, the CDR3 is TGTGCCAGCTCAAAAGGGGATGAGCAGTTCTTC.